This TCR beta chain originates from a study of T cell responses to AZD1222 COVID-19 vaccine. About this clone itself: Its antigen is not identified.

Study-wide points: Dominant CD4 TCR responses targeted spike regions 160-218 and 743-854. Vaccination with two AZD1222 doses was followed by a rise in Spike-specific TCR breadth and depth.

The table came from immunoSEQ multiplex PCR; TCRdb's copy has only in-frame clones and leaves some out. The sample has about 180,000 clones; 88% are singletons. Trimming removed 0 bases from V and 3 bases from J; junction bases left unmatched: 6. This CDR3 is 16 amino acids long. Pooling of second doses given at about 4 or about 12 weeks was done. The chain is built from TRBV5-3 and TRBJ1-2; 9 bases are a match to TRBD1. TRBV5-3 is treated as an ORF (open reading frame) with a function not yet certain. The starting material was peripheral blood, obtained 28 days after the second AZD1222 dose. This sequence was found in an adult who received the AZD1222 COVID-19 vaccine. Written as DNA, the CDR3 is TGTGCCAGAAGCTTGGCCGGGACAGGGAGATACTATGGCTACACCTTC. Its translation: CARSLAGTGRYYGYTF.